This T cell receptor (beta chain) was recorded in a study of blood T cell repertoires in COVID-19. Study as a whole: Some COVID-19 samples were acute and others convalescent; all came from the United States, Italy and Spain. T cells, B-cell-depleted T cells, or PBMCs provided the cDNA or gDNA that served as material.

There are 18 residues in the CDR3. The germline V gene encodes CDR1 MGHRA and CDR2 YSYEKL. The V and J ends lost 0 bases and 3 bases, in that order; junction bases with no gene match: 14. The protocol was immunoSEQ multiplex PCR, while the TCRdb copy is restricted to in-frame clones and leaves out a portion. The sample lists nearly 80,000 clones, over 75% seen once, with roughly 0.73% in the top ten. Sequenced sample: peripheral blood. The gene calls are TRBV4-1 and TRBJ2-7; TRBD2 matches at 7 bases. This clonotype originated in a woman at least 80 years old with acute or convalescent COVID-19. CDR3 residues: CASSQDGSGNLLGYEQYF. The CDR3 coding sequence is TGCGCCAGCAGCCAAGACGGAAGCGGGAACCTCCTCGGCTACGAGCAGTACTTC.